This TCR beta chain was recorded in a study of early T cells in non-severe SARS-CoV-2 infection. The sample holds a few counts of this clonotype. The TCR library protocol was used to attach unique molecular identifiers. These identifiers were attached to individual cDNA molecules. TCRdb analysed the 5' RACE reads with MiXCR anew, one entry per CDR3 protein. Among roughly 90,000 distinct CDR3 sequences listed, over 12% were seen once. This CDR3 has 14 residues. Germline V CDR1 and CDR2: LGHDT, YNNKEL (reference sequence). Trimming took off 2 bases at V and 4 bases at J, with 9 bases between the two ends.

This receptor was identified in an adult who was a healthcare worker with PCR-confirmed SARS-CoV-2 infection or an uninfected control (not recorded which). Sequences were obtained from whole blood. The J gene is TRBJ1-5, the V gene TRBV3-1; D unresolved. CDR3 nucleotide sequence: TGTGCCAGCAGCCAAACAGATTTAAATCAGCCCCAGCATTTT. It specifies CASSQTDLNQPQHF. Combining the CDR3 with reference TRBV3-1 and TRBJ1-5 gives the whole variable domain DTAVSQTPKYLVTQMGNDKSIKCEQNLGHDTMYWYKQDSKKFLKIMFSYNNKELIINETVPNRFSPKSPDKAHLNLHINSLELGDSAVYFCASSQTDLNQPQHFGDGTRLSIL.